This T cell receptor beta chain was identified during a study of regulatory T cells in long-lasting Graves disease. Library construction for TCR beta used iRepertoire HTBI primers and Arm-PCR of CDR3 regions. TCRdb itself ran the multiplex PCR reads through MiXCR, one entry per CDR3 protein. The table includes 400,000 to 450,000 distinct CDR3 sequences, 16% detected once. This clonotype was seen many times. CDR1 MNHEY and CDR2 SMNVEV come from the germline V gene (reference sequence). Trimming stripped 6 bases from V and 4 bases from J, with 16 bases between. The CDR3 contains 15 residues. Time point described: newly diagnosed GD, antithyroid drugs for less than 3 months. Isolated PBMC RNA provided the starting material for the TCR library. These data were also filed under a second study, of T cells in Graves' hyperthyroidism and ophthalmopathy.

The sequencing here drew on peripheral blood mononuclear cells (PBMCs), taken at new diagnosis, from a patient treated with antithyroid drugs. The source is a woman in her thirties with Graves disease. The chain carries TRBV27 and TRBJ2-4; a weak D match, TRBD1 (6 bases). CDR3 bases: TGTGCCAGCAGCCATCCGGGACAATCGAAAAACATTCAGTACTTC. The encoded protein is CASSHPGQSKNIQYF.